This is a list of T cell receptor beta chains from one sample in a study of shared clonotypes between healthy human individuals. Profiling relied on immunoSEQ multiplex PCR, and the TCRdb table lists in-frame clones only, not all of them. The profile shows 2.3 million or so clones, 93% of them singletons. The specimen sequenced was naive CD4+ T cells from PBMCs. These TCRs come from a man aged 18 to 29 in good health. Some clones in this sample may be carry-over from other donors' samples. Each CDR3 is given with its conserved first and last residue. The D gene is left open where the match is weak. Where a row states a size, it is once, few, many or the class of an expanded clone; other rows omit it.

NA	NA	TRBV5-1	TRBJ2-2	TGCGCCAGCAGCTTAGTTGATTCAGGGGAGCTGTTTTTT	CASSLVDSGELFF
NA	NA	TRBV5-1	TRBJ1-1	TGCGCCAGCAGCTTGGCCTTAGGGGCTATGCGCACTGAAGCTTTCTTT	CASSLALGAMRTEAFF
NA	TRBD2	TRBV27	TRBJ2-7	TGTGCCAGCGAACTTTTGGGACTAGCCTACGAGCAGTACTTC	CASELLGLAYEQYF
NA	TRBD2	TRBV19	TRBJ2-7	TGTGCCAGTCGCCCCGCGGGAGTAGCCCACGAGCAGTACTTC	CASRPAGVAHEQYF
NA	NA	TRBV6-5	TRBJ1-5	TGTGCCAGCAGTTACGCAGGGGTTGGTAATCAGCCCCAGCATTTT	CASSYAGVGNQPQHF
NA	NA	TRBV5-4	TRBJ2-2	TGTGCCAGCCTCGGGTGGGCCACCGGGGAGCTGTTTTTT	CASLGWATGELFF
NA	TRBD2	TRBV28	TRBJ2-5	TGTGCCAGCAGTACCCAGGGACTAGCGGTCCAAGAGACCCAGTACTTC	CASSTQGLAVQETQYF
once	TRBD1	TRBV19	TRBJ2-7	TGTGCCAGTAGTTCCGGGACAGATAGTAACGAGCAGTACTTC	CASSSGTDSNEQYF
NA	NA	TRBV20-1	TRBJ1-2	TGCAGTGCCCGAGGTGGCTATGGCTACACCTTC	CSARGGYGYTF
NA	NA	TRBV9	TRBJ2-2	TGTGCCAGCAGCGGAACTGATACCGGGGAGCTGTTTTTT	CASSGTDTGELFF
NA	NA	TRBV9	TRBJ2-2	TGTGCCAGCAGCGCTCGGGGGGCGGGCACCGGGGAGCTGTTTTTT	CASSARGAGTGELFF
once	TRBD2	TRBV5-1	TRBJ2-3	TGCGCCAGCAGCACAATGCTAGCGGGAGTTTCAGATACGCAGTATTTT	CASSTMLAGVSDTQYF
NA	TRBD1	TRBV6-5	TRBJ1-1	TGTGCCAGCAGTTTAGGACAGGGGGCTGAAGCTTTCTTT	CASSLGQGAEAFF
NA	NA	TRBV6-5	TRBJ2-7	TGTGCCAGCAGTTCCGATGCCTACGAGCAGTACTTC	CASSSDAYEQYF
NA	TRBD1	TRBV9	TRBJ2-2	TGTGCCAGCAGCCCGCGACCAGGGGGAACCGGGGAGCTGTTTTTT	CASSPRPGGTGELFF
few	NA	TRBV19	TRBJ2-4	TGTGCCAGTAGCGGGACACCGACCAAAAACATTCAGTACTTC	CASSGTPTKNIQYF
NA	NA	TRBV2	TRBJ2-2	TGTGCCAGCACTCGCAGGGAAGGCACCGGGGAGCTGTTTTTT	CASTRREGTGELFF
NA	NA	TRBV5-4	TRBJ2-3	TGTGCCAGCAGCTTCCCGGGAAGCACAGATACGCAGTATTTT	CASSFPGSTDTQYF
once	TRBD2	TRBV10-3	TRBJ2-1	TGTGCCATCAGTGATCGAAGAGCGGGAGGGCCGTACAATGAGCAGTTCTTC	CAISDRRAGGPYNEQFF
NA	TRBD1	TRBV5-1	TRBJ2-2	TGCGCCAGCAGCTTGACTGGGACAGGGGTGACCGGGGAGCTGTTTTTT	CASSLTGTGVTGELFF
NA	NA	TRBV27	TRBJ2-4	TGTGCCAGCAGCCAAACGAAAAACATTCAGTACTTC	CASSQTKNIQYF
NA	TRBD1	TRBV28	TRBJ1-5	TGTGCCAGCAGTTTGTCCACCGGGACAGCTGATCAGCCCCAGCATTTT	CASSLSTGTADQPQHF
once	TRBD1	TRBV29-1	TRBJ1-2	TGCAGCGTTGAAAGGACAGGCTATGGCTACACCTTC	CSVERTGYGYTF
once	NA	TRBV5-1	TRBJ2-2	TGCGCCAGCAGCTTGCCCCTGTCGGAGAACACCGGGGAGCTGTTTTTT	CASSLPLSENTGELFF
NA	TRBD1	TRBV28	TRBJ1-2	TGTGCCAGCACCCCGTCCGCCGGACAGGGCCCAGCTAACTATGGCTACACCTTC	CASTPSAGQGPANYGYTF
NA	NA	TRBV9	TRBJ2-1	TGTGCCAGCAGCGTGACAGGCCTTCCGGCTGAGCAGTTCTTC	CASSVTGLPAEQFF
NA	NA	TRBV5-1	TRBJ2-2	TGCGCCAGCGGAACGGGCCGATTCGCGAACACCGGGGAGCTGTTTTTT	CASGTGRFANTGELFF
NA	TRBD1	TRBV28	TRBJ1-3	TGTGGATACAGGGGCTCTGGAAACACCATATATTTT	CGYRGSGNTIYF
NA	NA	TRBV5-8	TRBJ1-2	TGTGCCAGCAGCTTACGACGGGTCTTCTATGGCTACACCTTC	CASSLRRVFYGYTF
NA	TRBD1	TRBV10-3	TRBJ2-2	TGTGCCATCAGTCGACAGGGGCCAGCCACCGGGGAGCTGTTTTTT	CAISRQGPATGELFF
NA	TRBD1	TRBV28	TRBJ2-7	TGTGCCAGCACCTCGGGACAGGGCTCCTACGAGCAGTACTTC	CASTSGQGSYEQYF
NA	NA	TRBV6-5	TRBJ1-2	TGTGCCAGCAGCCTTTCGGGGATGAACTATGGCTACACCTTC	CASSLSGMNYGYTF